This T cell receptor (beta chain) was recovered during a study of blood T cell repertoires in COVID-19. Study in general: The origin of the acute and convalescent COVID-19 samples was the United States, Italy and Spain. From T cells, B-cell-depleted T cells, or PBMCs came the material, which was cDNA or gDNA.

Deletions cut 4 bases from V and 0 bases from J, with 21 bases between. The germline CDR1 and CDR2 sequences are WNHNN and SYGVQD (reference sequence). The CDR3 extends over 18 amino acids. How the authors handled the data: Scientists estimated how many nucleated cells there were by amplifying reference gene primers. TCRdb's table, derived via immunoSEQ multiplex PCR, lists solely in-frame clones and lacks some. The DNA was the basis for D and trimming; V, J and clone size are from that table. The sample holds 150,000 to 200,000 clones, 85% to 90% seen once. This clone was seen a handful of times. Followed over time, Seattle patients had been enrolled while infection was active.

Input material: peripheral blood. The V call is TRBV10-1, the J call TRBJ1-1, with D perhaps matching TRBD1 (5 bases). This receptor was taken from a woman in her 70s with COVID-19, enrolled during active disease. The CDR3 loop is CASSGYSPEGDLNTEAFF. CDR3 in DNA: TGCGCCAGCAGTGGGTACAGTCCTGAAGGGGATTTGAACACTGAAGCTTTCTTT.